Listed here are 3 T cell receptor beta chains from one sample, sequenced in a study of tumor and adjacent non-tumor tissue in lung cancer. No cell sorting was done before RNA was extracted from the tissue. The normal lung tissue was taken more than 3 cm from the tumor edge. Three rounds of nested PCR, following a modified ARM-PCR protocol, produced the TCRbeta library. From the multiplex PCR reads, TCRdb called clonotypes with MiXCR, one entry per CDR3 protein. Of 40,000 to 50,000 distinct CDR3 sequences listed, 55% to 65% were seen once; the top ten hold around 28%. Material for sequencing was distant non-tumor lung tissue. The source is a woman in her 70s with non-small cell lung cancer.

This clonotype was counted many times. The chain uses TRBV29-1 and TRBJ1-4; D remains ambiguous. V gave up 2 bases and J gave up 5 bases, with 12 bases separating them. Per the germline V gene, CDR1 is SQVTM and CDR2 is ANQGSEA. The CDR3 contains 14 residues. The CDR3 sequence is CSVETQDGNEKLFF. In nucleotides, the CDR3 is TGCAGCGTTGAAACTCAGGACGGAAATGAAAAACTGTTTTTT.

Remarks on this clonotype: Given a much more abundant clone one base away, this may be a read error. This chain connects TRBV20-1 to TRBJ2-1; 9 nucleotides agree with TRBD2. From germline, CDR1 is DFQATT and CDR2 SNEGSKA (reference sequence). The ends lost 3 bases at V and 5 bases at J; junction bases unmatched: 11. This CDR3 region has 16 residues. DNA of the CDR3: TGCAGTGCTAGGAGAATTAGCGGGAGTAGCAACAATGAGCAGTTCTTC. Its translation is CSARRISGSSNNEQFF.

This chain uses TRBV5-4 with TRBJ2-5, with 8 bases identical to TRBD2. This CDR3 has 13 residues. With 8 bases clipped from V and 6 bases from J, the junction kept 9 bases outside the gene matches. Germline loops: CDR1 SGHNT, CDR2 YYREEE (reference sequence). The CDR3 DNA reads TGTGCCAGTAGCGTGACTAGCGTAAAGACCCAGTACTTC. Residues: CASSVTSVKTQYF.